This note documents a single TCR beta chain sequence. cDNA came from about 0.5 to 1 ug RNA primed by random hexamers. TCRdb reanalysed the immunoSEQ multiplex PCR reads using MiXCR and keeps one entry per CDR3 protein. The sample consists of approximately 300,000 distinct CDR3 sequences, roughly 90% of them appearing once. Sequencing of TCR beta was performed on blood CD8+ and CD4+ T cells. TEMRA cells were enriched by FACS, while CD8+ and CD4+ T cells were obtained through a negative isolation that was performed magnetically. Germline V gene sequence: CDR1 DFQATT, CDR2 SNEGSKA (reference sequence). This CDR3 is built from 15 residues. Trimming took 6 bases from V and 2 from J, leaving 20 bases between them. This sample was taken from a study of CD8 T cells in Susac syndrome.

The chain employs TRBV20-1 and TRBJ2-7; perhaps TRBD2 as D (5 bases). This clonotype originated in a human donor with multiple sclerosis. Sample: CD8+ T cells from PBMCs. The CDR3 DNA reads TGCAGTGCCCCGGACCCGGGGAGAATAGCCTACGAGCAGTACTTC. Its protein product is CSAPDPGRIAYEQYF.